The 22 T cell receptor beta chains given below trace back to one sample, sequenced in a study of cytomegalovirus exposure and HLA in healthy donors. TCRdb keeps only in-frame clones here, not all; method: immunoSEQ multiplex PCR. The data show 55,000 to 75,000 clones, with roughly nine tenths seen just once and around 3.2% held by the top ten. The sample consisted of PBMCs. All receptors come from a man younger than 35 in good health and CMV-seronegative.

The CDR3 DNA reads TGTGCCAGCAGCTTAGTAGTTGGTCAGCCCCAGCATTTT. This encodes CASSLVVGQPQHF. The chain has TRBV7-2 and TRBJ1-5; D unclear. The CDR3 has 13 residues. Trimming pared 1 base from V and 6 bases from J, leaving 7 bases between. Looked up from germline, CDR1 is SGHTA and CDR2 is FQGNSA.

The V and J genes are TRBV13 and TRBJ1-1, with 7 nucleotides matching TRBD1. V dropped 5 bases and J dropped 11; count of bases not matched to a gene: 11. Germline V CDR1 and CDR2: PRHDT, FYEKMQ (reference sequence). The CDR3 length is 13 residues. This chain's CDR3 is CASSPNRGSRAFF. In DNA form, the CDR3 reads TGTGCCAGCAGCCCTAACAGGGGAAGTCGGGCTTTCTTT.

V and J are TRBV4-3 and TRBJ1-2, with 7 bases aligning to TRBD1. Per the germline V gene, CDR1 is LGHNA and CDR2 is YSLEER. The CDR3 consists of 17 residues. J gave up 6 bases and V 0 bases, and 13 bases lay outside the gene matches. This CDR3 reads CASSQEVFKGGVHGYTF. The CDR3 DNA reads TGCGCCAGCAGCCAAGAGGTCTTCAAAGGGGGCGTCCATGGCTACACCTTC.

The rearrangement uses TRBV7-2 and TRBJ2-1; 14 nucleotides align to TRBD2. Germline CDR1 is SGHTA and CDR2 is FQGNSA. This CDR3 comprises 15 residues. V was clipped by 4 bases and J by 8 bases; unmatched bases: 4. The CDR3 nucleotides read TGTGCCAGCAGCTCTGGGACTAGCGGGAGCGATGAGCAGTTCTTC. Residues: CASSSGTSGSDEQFF. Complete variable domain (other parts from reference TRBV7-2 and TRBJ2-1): GAGVSQSPSNKVTEKGKDVELRCDPISGHTALYWYRQSLGQGLEFLIYFQGNSAPDKSGLPSDRFSAERTGGSVSTLTIQRTQQEDSAVYLCASSSGTSGSDEQFFGPGTRLTVL.

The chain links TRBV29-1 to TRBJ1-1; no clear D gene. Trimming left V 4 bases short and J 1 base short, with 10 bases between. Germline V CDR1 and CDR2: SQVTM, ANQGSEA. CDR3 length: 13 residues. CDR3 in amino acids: CSVVADTNTEAFF. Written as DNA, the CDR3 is TGCAGCGTTGTCGCAGATACGAACACTGAAGCTTTCTTT.

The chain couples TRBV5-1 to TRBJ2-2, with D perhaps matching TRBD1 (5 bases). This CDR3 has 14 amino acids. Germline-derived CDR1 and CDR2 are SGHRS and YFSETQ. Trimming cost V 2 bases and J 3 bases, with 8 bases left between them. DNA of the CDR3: TGCGCCAGCAGCTTCATAGGGGACACCGGGGAGCTGTTTTTT. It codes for CASSFIGDTGELFF.

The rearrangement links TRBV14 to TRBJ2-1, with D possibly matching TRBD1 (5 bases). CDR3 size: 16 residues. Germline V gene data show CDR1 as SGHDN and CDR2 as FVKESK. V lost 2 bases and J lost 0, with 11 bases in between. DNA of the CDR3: TGTGCCAGCAGCCAATGGGGCTCCGGCTCCTACAATGAGCAGTTCTTC. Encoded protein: CASSQWGSGSYNEQFF.

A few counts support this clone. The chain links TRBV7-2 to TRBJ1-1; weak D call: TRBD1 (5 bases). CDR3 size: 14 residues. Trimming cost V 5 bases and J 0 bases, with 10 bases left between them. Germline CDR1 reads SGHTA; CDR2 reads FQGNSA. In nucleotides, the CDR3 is TGTGCCAGCAGCATACAGGAGATGAACACTGAAGCTTTCTTT. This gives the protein CASSIQEMNTEAFF. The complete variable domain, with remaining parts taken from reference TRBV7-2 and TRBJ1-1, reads GAGVSQSPSNKVTEKGKDVELRCDPISGHTALYWYRQSLGQGLEFLIYFQGNSAPDKSGLPSDRFSAERTGGSVSTLTIQRTQQEDSAVYLCASSIQEMNTEAFFGQGTRLTVV.

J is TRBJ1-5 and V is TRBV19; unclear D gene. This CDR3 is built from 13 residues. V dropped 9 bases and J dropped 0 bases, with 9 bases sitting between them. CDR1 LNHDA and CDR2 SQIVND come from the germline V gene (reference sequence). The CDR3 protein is CASSRFSNQPQHF. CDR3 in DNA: TGTGCCAGCTCCCGTTTTAGCAATCAGCCCCAGCATTTT.

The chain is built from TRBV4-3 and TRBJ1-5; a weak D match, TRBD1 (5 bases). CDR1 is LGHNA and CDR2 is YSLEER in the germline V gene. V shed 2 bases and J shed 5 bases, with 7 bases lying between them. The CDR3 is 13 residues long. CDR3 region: CASSQRQHQPQHF. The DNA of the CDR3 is TGCGCCAGCAGCCAACGACAGCATCAGCCCCAGCATTTT.

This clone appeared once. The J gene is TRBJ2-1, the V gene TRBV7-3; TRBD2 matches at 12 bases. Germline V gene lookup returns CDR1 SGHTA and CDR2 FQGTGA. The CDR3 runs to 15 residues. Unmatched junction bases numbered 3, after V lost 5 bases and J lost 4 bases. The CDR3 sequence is CASSLTSGRYNEQFF. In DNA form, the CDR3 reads TGTGCCAGCAGCCTGACTAGCGGGAGATACAATGAGCAGTTCTTC.

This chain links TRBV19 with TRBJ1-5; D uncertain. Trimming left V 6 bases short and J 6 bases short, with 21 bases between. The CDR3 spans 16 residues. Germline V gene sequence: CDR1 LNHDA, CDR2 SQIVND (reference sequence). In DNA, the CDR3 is TGTGCCAGTAGCCCCCGTGGTTTTGGGGAGGGTCAGCCCCAGCATTTT. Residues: CASSPRGFGEGQPQHF.

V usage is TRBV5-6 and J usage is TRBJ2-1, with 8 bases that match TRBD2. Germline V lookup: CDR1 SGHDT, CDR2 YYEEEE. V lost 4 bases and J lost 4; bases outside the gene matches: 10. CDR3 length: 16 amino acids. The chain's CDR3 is CASSPPGLVYYNEQFF. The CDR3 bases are TGTGCCAGCAGCCCTCCGGGACTAGTGTATTACAATGAGCAGTTCTTC.

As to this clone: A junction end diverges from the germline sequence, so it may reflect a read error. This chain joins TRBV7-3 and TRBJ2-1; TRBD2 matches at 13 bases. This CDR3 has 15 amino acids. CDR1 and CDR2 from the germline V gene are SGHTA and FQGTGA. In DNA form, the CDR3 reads TGTGCCAGCAGCCCCGCACTAGCGGGAGGGCATCGGCGGATCTTC. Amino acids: CASSPALAGGHRRIF.

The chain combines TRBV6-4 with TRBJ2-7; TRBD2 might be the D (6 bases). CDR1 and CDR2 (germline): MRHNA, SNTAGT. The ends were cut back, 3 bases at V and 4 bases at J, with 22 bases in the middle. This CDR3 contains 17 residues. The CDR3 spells CASSERGENRGMYEQYF. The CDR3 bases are TGTGCCAGCAGTGAGCGGGGAGAAAACAGAGGCATGTACGAGCAGTACTTC.

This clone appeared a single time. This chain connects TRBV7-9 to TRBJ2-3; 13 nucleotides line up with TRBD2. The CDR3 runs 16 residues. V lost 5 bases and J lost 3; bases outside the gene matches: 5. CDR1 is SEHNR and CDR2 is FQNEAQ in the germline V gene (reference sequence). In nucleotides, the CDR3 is TGTGCCAGCAGCCCGACTAGCGGGAGGCTTACAGATACGCAGTATTTT. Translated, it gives CASSPTSGRLTDTQYF.

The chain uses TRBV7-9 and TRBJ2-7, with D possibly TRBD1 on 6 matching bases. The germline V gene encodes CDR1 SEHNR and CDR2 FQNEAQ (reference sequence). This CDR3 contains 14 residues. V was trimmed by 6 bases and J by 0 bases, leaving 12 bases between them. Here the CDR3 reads CASRAGTSSYEQYF. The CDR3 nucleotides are TGTGCCAGCAGGGCCGGGACAAGCTCCTACGAGCAGTACTTC.

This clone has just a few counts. The DNA of the CDR3 is TGTGCCAGCAGTTTAGTTTGGCACACTGAAGCTTTCTTT. It is translated as CASSLVWHTEAFF. This chain joins TRBV27 and TRBJ1-1; D gene ambiguous. The CDR3 runs to 13 residues. V gave up 2 bases and J gave up 3 bases, with 7 bases separating them. Germline V gene lookup returns CDR1 MNHEY and CDR2 SMNVEV (reference sequence).

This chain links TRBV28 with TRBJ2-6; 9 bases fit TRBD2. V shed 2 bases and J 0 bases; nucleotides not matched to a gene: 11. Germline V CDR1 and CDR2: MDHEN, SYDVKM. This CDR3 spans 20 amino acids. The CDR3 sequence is CASSLGSSGTTFSGANVLTF. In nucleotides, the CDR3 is TGTGCCAGCAGTTTAGGATCTAGCGGGACCACTTTCTCTGGGGCCAACGTCCTGACTTTC.

In DNA, the CDR3 is TGTGCCACCTCGCTACAGGGGGTTGACACCATATATTTT. Its protein is CATSLQGVDTIYF. The chain employs TRBV28 and TRBJ1-3; 8 nucleotides line up with TRBD1. Germline values: CDR1 MDHEN, CDR2 SYDVKM. Germline trimming cut 10 bases from V and 8 bases from J; bases unmatched to any gene: 10. This CDR3 contains 13 residues.

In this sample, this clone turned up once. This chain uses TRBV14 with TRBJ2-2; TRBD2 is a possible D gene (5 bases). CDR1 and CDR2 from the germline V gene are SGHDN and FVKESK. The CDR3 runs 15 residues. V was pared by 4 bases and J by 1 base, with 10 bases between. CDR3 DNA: TGTGCCAGCAGCCGAAGGACTCAGAACACCGGGGAGCTGTTTTTT. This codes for CASSRRTQNTGELFF.

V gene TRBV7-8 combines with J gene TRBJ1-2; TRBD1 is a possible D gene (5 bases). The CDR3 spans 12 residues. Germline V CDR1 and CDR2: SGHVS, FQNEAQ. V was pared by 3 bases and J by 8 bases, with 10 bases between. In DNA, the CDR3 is TGTGCCAGCAGCTTCGCTGGGGGGGGCTACACCTTC. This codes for CASSFAGGGYTF.